This T cell receptor beta chain was retrieved from a study of T-cell memory formation after mild COVID-19. About the research overall: Clusters of TCRs were largely donor specific.

MiXCR, applied by TCRdb to the 5' RACE reads, yields one record per CDR3 protein. The profile covers about 210,000 distinct CDR3 sequences, with under 30% appearing a single time and about an eighth taken by the ten largest. As to this clonotype: What it recognizes is unknown.

Losses at the gene ends were 4 bases for V and 3 bases for J; bases not matched to a gene: 10. CDR3 length: 17 residues. The germline CDR1 and CDR2 sequences are SGHVS and FQNEAQ. Findings and caveats of the study: The authors left the SARS-CoV-2 specificity of second-wave clones peaking on day 37 unconfirmed.

V and J are TRBV7-8 and TRBJ2-3, with 10 bases lining up with TRBD2. The material sequenced was PBMCs or a T cell subset sorted from them (not recorded which). This TCR came from an adult woman who had mild COVID-19 (a few samples of this study predate the infection). Cell type and time point are not known. The CDR3 loop reads CASSSSSGSVGTDTQYF. CDR3 DNA sequence: TGTGCCAGCAGCTCGTCTAGCGGGAGTGTTGGGACAGATACGCAGTATTTT.